These T cell receptor beta chains were read from a single sample in a study of OX40 agonist ivuxolimab in advanced cancers. Assay used: immunoSEQ multiplex PCR; TCRdb lists only in-frame clones, some missing. The sample holds tens of thousands of clones, about 85% seen once. This sample comprised CD4+ or CD8+ T cells sorted from blood, obtained in a trial of the OX40 agonist ivuxolimab. The receptor source for this set is an adult with an advanced solid tumor such as melanoma, head and neck, liver or kidney cancer. Each CDR3 is given with its conserved first and last residue. The D gene is left open where the match is weak. Only part of the rows carry a size: once, few, many, or a class if the clone is expanded.

>TRBD1|-|TRBV19|TRBJ1-5
CASKTGEDQPQHF
TGTGCCAGCAAAACAGGGGAGGATCAGCCCCAGCATTTT
>-|-|TRBV2|TRBJ1-5
CASSENMYRPQHF
TGTGCCAGCAGTGAAAACATGTATAGGCCCCAGCATTTT
>-|once|TRBV30|TRBJ2-5
CASSDRRETQYF
TGTGCCTCCTCCGATCGCCGAGAGACCCAGTACTTC
>TRBD1|-|TRBV5-1|TRBJ2-3
CASSLQGATSTDTQYF
TGCGCCAGCAGCCTTCAGGGGGCGACGAGCACAGATACGCAGTATTTT
>-|-|TRBV11-2|TRBJ2-3
CASTALANTDTQYF
TGTGCCAGCACAGCTCTAGCTAACACAGATACGCAGTATTTT
>-|-|TRBV28|TRBJ2-7
CASSFSSLTYEQYF
TGTGCCAGCAGTTTTTCTTCCCTAACCTACGAGCAGTACTTC
>TRBD1|-|TRBV5-1|TRBJ1-1
CASSLGSGGGTEAFF
TGCGCCAGCAGCTTGGGGTCAGGGGGAGGCACTGAAGCTTTCTTT
>-|-|TRBV7-3|TRBJ2-3
CASSPTGTSTDTQYF
TGTGCCAGCAGCCCCACGGGGACTAGCACAGATACGCAGTATTTT
>-|-|TRBV28|TRBJ2-5
CASSPPWYRKNQETQYF
TGTGCCAGCAGCCCTCCCTGGTACCGGAAAAATCAAGAGACCCAGTACTTC
>-|-|TRBV6-6|TRBJ1-3
CASWGGDPSGNTIYF
TGTGCCAGCTGGGGGGGAGACCCCTCTGGAAACACCATATATTTT
>TRBD1|-|TRBV19|TRBJ1-2
CASSMLDRGLGYTF
TGTGCCAGTAGTATGCTAGACAGGGGGCTCGGCTACACCTTC
>-|-|TRBV28|TRBJ1-5
CASSQGRNNQPQHF
TGTGCCAGCAGTCAGGGGAGGAACAATCAGCCCCAGCATTTT
>-|-|TRBV7-9|TRBJ1-5
CASILGGGNQPQHF
TGTGCCAGCATCCTGGGGGGAGGCAATCAGCCCCAGCATTTT
>TRBD1|-|TRBV2|TRBJ1-2
CASSITLTGDYGYTF
TGTGCCAGCAGTATCACTCTGACAGGGGACTATGGCTACACCTTC
>-|-|TRBV6-5|TRBJ1-3
CASSYGFWQSGNTIYF
TGTGCCAGCAGTTACGGTTTCTGGCAGTCTGGAAACACCATATATTTT
>-|-|TRBV7-9|TRBJ2-2
CASTNGDFDTGELFF
TGTGCCAGCACCAACGGGGACTTTGACACCGGGGAGCTGTTTTTT
>-|-|TRBV29-1|TRBJ2-3
CSVGQGGTQYF
TGCAGCGTTGGGCAGGGAGGTACGCAGTATTTT
>-|-|TRBV11-1|TRBJ1-2
CASSLAPTGTNYGYTF
TGTGCCAGCAGCTTAGCTCCTACAGGGACTAACTATGGCTACACCTTC
>TRBD2|-|TRBV28|TRBJ2-2
CASRPGLAGTGELFF
TGTGCCAGCAGACCGGGACTAGCTGGCACCGGGGAGCTGTTTTTT
>TRBD1|-|TRBV5-5|TRBJ2-4
CASSLPGQGGDIQYF
TGTGCCAGCAGCTTACCTGGACAGGGTGGCGACATTCAGTACTTC
>TRBD1|once|TRBV2|TRBJ2-3
CASSVSWRDRGTDTQYF
TGTGCCAGCAGCGTTTCTTGGAGGGACAGGGGGACAGATACGCAGTATTTT
>-|-|TRBV10-1|TRBJ2-5
CASRQTGRVQETQYF
TGCGCCAGCAGGCAGACAGGGAGGGTCCAAGAGACCCAGTACTTC
>TRBD1|-|TRBV19|TRBJ1-2
CASRDRGRFYGYTF
TGTGCCAGTAGGGACAGGGGGCGCTTCTATGGCTACACCTTC
>-|-|TRBV4-1|TRBJ2-7
CASSLTKGTGVDSYEQYF
TGCGCCAGCAGCCTGACAAAGGGGACGGGGGTTGACTCCTACGAGCAGTACTTC
>-|-|TRBV7-2|TRBJ2-3
CASSLGLATDTQYF
TGTGCCAGCAGCTTAGGGCTAGCCACAGATACGCAGTATTTT
>-|-|TRBV7-9|TRBJ1-4
CASTPRGFVDEKLFF
TGTGCCAGCACCCCACGGGGGTTTGTGGATGAAAAACTGTTTTTT